One sample yielded the 16 T cell receptor beta chains listed below, sequenced in a study of spatial heterogeneity in lung cancer. Time point specified: sample taken at primary tumor resection. Whole RNA from tumor, nontumor lung or frozen PBMC was sequenced unsorted. TCRdb called the 5' RACE reads again in MiXCR, with one record for every CDR3 protein. The sample holds about 85,000 distinct CDR3 sequences, about a fifth seen once. The sample in question was PBMCs, obtained at surgery. All receptors come from a male donor with early-stage non-small cell lung cancer.

This clonotype came up many times. V and J are TRBV20-1 and TRBJ2-5; D might be TRBD1 or TRBD2, each matching 6 bases. V shed 1 base and J shed 4 bases, with 16 bases lying between them. CDR1 is DFQATT, CDR2 SNEGSKA, per germline (reference sequence). This CDR3 region has 15 residues. The CDR3 spells CSARGSEGDPETQYF. The CDR3 nucleotides are TGCAGTGCTAGAGGGTCGGAGGGGGACCCAGAGACCCAGTACTTC.

This chain connects TRBV19 to TRBJ2-6, with TRBD1 identical over 8 bases. Losses at the gene ends were 6 bases for V and 4 bases for J; bases not matched to a gene: 5. This CDR3 region has 15 residues. Per germline, CDR1 LNHDA and CDR2 SQIVND (reference sequence). CDR3 loop: CASSPGQVGANVLTF. CDR3 DNA sequence: TGTGCCAGTAGCCCGGGACAGGTCGGGGCCAACGTCCTGACTTTC.

This clonotype came up a few times. The chain employs TRBV5-1 and TRBJ2-7; D gene ambiguous. Germline loops: CDR1 SGHRS, CDR2 YFSETQ. There are 15 residues in the CDR3. The V gene lost 5 bases and the J gene lost 3 bases, with 18 bases spanning the gap. This CDR3 reads CASSSRAQINYEQYF. The CDR3 region has the DNA TGCGCCAGCAGTTCCCGGGCCCAAATTAACTACGAGCAGTACTTC.

Only a few counts were recorded for this clonotype. The chain joins TRBV2 to TRBJ2-1; D perhaps matches TRBD1 (5 bases). Deletions cut 8 bases from V and 4 bases from J, with 12 bases between. Germline-derived CDR1 and CDR2 are SNHLY and FYNNEI. The CDR3 is 13 residues long. The CDR3 region is CASGPQGYNEQFF. The CDR3 bases are TGTGCCAGCGGTCCGCAGGGATACAATGAGCAGTTCTTC.

The chain joins TRBV20-1 to TRBJ2-5, with 7 bases aligning to TRBD2. Germline CDR1 reads DFQATT; CDR2 reads SNEGSKA (reference sequence). This CDR3 has 13 residues. The junction had 5 bases not matched to a gene; V was cut back by 1 base and J by 6 bases. The CDR3 DNA sequence: TGCAGTGCTAGAGGAGCTAGCGGAAAGACCCAGTACTTC. Translation gives CSARGASGKTQYF.

V is TRBV29-1 and J is TRBJ2-7; D is undetermined. The CDR3 has 12 amino acids. The V end was cut by 3 bases, the J end by 2 bases, with 8 bases between. CDR1 is SQVTM, CDR2 ANQGSEA, per germline. CDR3 amino acids: CSVDDGPYEQYF. The CDR3 DNA reads as TGCAGCGTTGATGACGGACCCTACGAGCAGTACTTC.

The CDR3 region is CASSQDLRDSNQPQHF. The CDR3 bases are TGCGCCAGCAGCCAAGATCTTCGGGATAGCAATCAGCCCCAGCATTTT. The chain carries TRBV4-3 and TRBJ1-5; D gene ambiguous. Per germline, CDR1 LGHNA and CDR2 YSLEER. The V end lost 0 bases, the J end lost 0 bases, and 9 bases lay between the germline ends. CDR3 length: 16 amino acids.

In its sample, this clonotype was seen a few times. The chain couples TRBV30 to TRBJ2-3; D remains ambiguous. The V gene's germline CDR1 is GTSNPN and CDR2 SVGIG (reference sequence). The CDR3 sequence is 15 residues long. V lost 0 bases to trimming and J lost 5 bases, with 15 bases between them. The CDR3 is CAWSVIFGDIDTQYF. The CDR3 nucleotides are TGTGCCTGGAGTGTTATTTTTGGGGATATAGATACGCAGTATTTT.

This clonotype was seen more than once but under ten times. The V call is TRBV6-1, the J call TRBJ1-1; no firm D call. The CDR3 extends over 14 amino acids. The V gene's germline CDR1 is MNHNS and CDR2 SASEGT. V lost 6 bases to trimming and J lost 5 bases, with 16 bases between them. In nucleotides, the CDR3 is TGTGCCAGCAGCGTACAGCTACAAGGGACTGAAGCTTTCTTT. Translating it yields CASSVQLQGTEAFF.

The chain links TRBV4-3 to TRBJ1-6; 7 bases line up with TRBD1. This CDR3 has 15 amino acids. CDR1 is LGHNA, CDR2 YSLEER, per germline. Trimming took 0 bases from V and 8 from J; bases not matched to a gene: 4. Written as DNA, the CDR3 is TGCGCCAGCAGCCAAGATGGGCAGGGGGATTCACCCCTCCACTTT. Protein sequence: CASSQDGQGDSPLHF.

This clonotype was found a few times. The chain is built from TRBV5-3 and TRBJ2-1; maybe TRBD1 (5 bases). TRBV5-3 belongs to the ORF category, with a function that is uncertain. V lost 1 base and J 0 bases, leaving 17 bases between the germline ends. The CDR3 contains 18 residues. CDR3 nucleotides: TGTGCCAGAAGCTTGACCCCGTTCTTACAGGTCTCCTACAATGAGCAGTTCTTC. This codes for CARSLTPFLQVSYNEQFF.

The sample holds a few counts of this clonotype. V usage is TRBV21-1 and J usage is TRBJ1-5. TRBV21-1 is reported as a pseudogene. This CDR3 region has 11 residues. The CDR3 sequence: CASIPVQPQHF. The CDR3 DNA reads TGTGCCAGCATCCCCGTTCAGCCCCAGCATTTT.

This chain uses TRBV28 with TRBJ1-4; 7 bases fit TRBD1. Germline V CDR1 and CDR2: MDHEN, SYDVKM. The CDR3 contains 20 residues. After removal of 6 bases from V and 3 bases from J, the junction contained 22 bases not matched to a gene. The CDR3 sequence is CASSSPNRGFSPLPNEKLFF. The DNA for the CDR3 is TGTGCCAGCAGCAGCCCCAACAGGGGTTTTTCACCACTACCTAATGAAAAACTGTTTTTT.

V and J are TRBV7-2 and TRBJ2-1, with 7 bases matching TRBD1. The V gene's germline CDR1 is SGHTA and CDR2 FQGNSA. The CDR3 is 14 residues long. V lost 0 bases and J lost 8; bases outside the gene matches: 4. CDR3: CASSLADRVDEQFF. The CDR3 bases are TGTGCCAGCAGCTTAGCAGACAGGGTTGATGAGCAGTTCTTC.

This clonotype was seen ten or more times. This chain connects TRBV7-9 to TRBJ2-1; 9 bases align to TRBD2. Looked up from germline, CDR1 is SEHNR and CDR2 is FQNEAQ (reference sequence). The CDR3 sequence is 15 residues long. With 5 bases clipped from V and 5 bases from J, the junction kept 7 bases outside the gene matches. CDR3 nucleotide sequence: TGTGCCAGCAGCCCGAGACTAGCGGCCAACAATGAGCAGTTCTTC. As protein: CASSPRLAANNEQFF.

About this clonotype itself: A much larger clone sits a single nucleotide away, making a read error possible. The V call is TRBV11-3, the J call TRBJ1-1, with D uncertain. Trimming removed 0 bases at V and 4 bases at J, with 6 bases between. The CDR3 runs 13 residues. Germline V gene sequence: CDR1 SGHNT, CDR2 YENEEA. The CDR3 is CASSLDGRTEAFF. Written as DNA, the CDR3 is TGTGCCAGCAGCTTAGATGGGCGCACTGAAGCTTTCTTT.